This entry lists 4 T cell receptor beta chains sequenced from one sample in a study of tumor and adjacent non-tumor tissue in lung cancer (dated by TCRdb to the late 2010s). The library was produced with multiplex PCR. Instrument used: Illumina HiSeq 2500. Following protocols modified from ARM-PCR, the researchers constructed TCRbeta libraries through three rounds of nested PCR with primers (Table S4). TCRdb reworked the public reads: Q25 trimming with fastp, MiXCR clone assembly, productive beta chains retained. Every distinct CDR3 protein forms one entry, paired with its most common genes and DNA. This sample is represented by tens of thousands of distinct CDR3 sequences; roughly 60% of them were singletons. The ten most abundant clones make up around 33% of the sample. RNA was isolated from bulk unsorted tissue, and RNA quality was assessed with a NanoDrop ND-1000 and an Agilent 2100. Distant non-tumor tissue taken more than 3 cm from the tumor edge was used as the normal lung sample.

Sequencing used distant non-tumor lung tissue. Receptors originate from a man in his 70s with non-small cell lung cancer.

Of note for this clonotype: A read error may be the cause here, since a much bigger clone is one base away. The DNA of the CDR3 is TGTGCCAGCAGTTACGAGGGTATCCGGTCCCAGCATTTT. Amino acids: CASSYEGIRSQHF. The chain combines TRBV6-2 or TRBV6-3 with TRBJ1-5; D uncertain. Between the trimmed V and J ends, which lost 2 bases and 11 bases, there was a span of 13 bases. Germline V gives CDR1 MNHEY, CDR2 SVGEGT. The CDR3 has 13 amino acids.

This clonotype showed up just once. With a much larger clone just one base away, this may be a read error. V usage is TRBV4-1 and J usage is TRBJ2-1; either TRBD1 or TRBD2 may fit D (5 bases each). The CDR3 sequence is 17 residues long. Germline CDR1 is MGHRA and CDR2 is YSYEKL. CDR3 sequence reads: CASSQALGDGTYSEQFF. The CDR3 nucleotides read TGCGCCAGCAGCCAAGCCCTGGGCGATGGGACCTACAGTGAGCAGTTCTTC.

Of note for this clonotype: A single base separates this from a much larger clone, so it may be a read error. The gene calls are TRBV5-1 and TRBJ1-2, with 7 bases lining up with TRBD1. Germline loops: CDR1 SGHRS, CDR2 YFSETQ. This CDR3 has 12 residues. The CDR3 reads CTSSYNRGGYTF. The CDR3 bases are TGCACCAGCAGCTACAACAGGGGTGGCTACACCTTC.

This clonotype was observed once. Since the CDR3 does not end with the conserved phenylalanine or tryptophan, this likely comes from a read error. The V call is TRBV29-1, the J call TRBJ1-1; 10 nucleotides align to TRBD1. Germline V gene lookup returns CDR1 SQVTM and CDR2 ANQGSEA. CDR3 length equals 13 residues. The CDR3, as DNA: TGTAGCGCCACCGGGACAGGGGTTCCTGAAGCTTTCTAT. Protein: CSATGTGVPEAFY.